Detailed here is one T cell receptor beta chain. Its matching antigen is unknown. These data are taken from a study of T cell responses to AZD1222 COVID-19 vaccine. For the study at large: The study pooled second doses at about 4 or about 12 weeks. Study observations and caveats: Across spike, vaccine-associated CD4 TCRs were found, dominant at 160-218 and 743-854. Unmutated variant regions are reportedly the target of nearly half of TCRs that are spike-specific.

Germline values: CDR1 LGHDT, CDR2 YNNKEL (reference sequence). The V segment lost 2 bases and the J segment 5 bases; nucleotides outside the gene matches: 8. The CDR3 runs 16 residues. Some clones are missing from TCRdb's copy, which holds only in-frame ones; the method was immunoSEQ multiplex PCR. Here the sample spans approximately 100,000 clones, around 94% being singletons. The receptor was isolated from an adult in good health. The chain links TRBV3-1 (or the pseudogene TRBV3-2) to TRBJ2-1, with 8 bases matching TRBD2. The sample consisted of peripheral blood, taken on day 0 of AZD1222 vaccination. CDR3 nucleotides: TGTGCCAGCAGCCAATCCGGGACTAGGAATAACAATGAGCAGTTCTTC. Translated: CASSQSGTRNNNEQFF.